The sequence of this T cell receptor beta chain was determined in a study of OX40 agonist ivuxolimab in advanced cancers. About the research overall: Eligibility rules accepted prior anti-PD-1, anti-PD-L1 or anti-CTLA-4 therapy, and 35% to 45% had some. Study results and caveats: CD8+ T cells showed, on average, more clonal expansion than CD4+ cells.

With respect to this clone: Its target is unknown.

Repertoires were generated with immunoSEQ multiplex PCR, while TCRdb's copy carries only in-frame clones and drops some. The sample lists about 150,000 clones; 85% to 95% were seen once. The germline V gene has CDR1 SGHVS and CDR2 FQNEAQ. Trimming shortened V by 6 bases and J by 0 bases, and 11 bases separated the two germline ends. This CDR3 spans 14 amino acids. The sequenced sample was CD4+ or CD8+ T cells sorted from blood, obtained in a trial of the OX40 agonist ivuxolimab. V is TRBV7-8 and J is TRBJ1-1, with D uncertain. This clonotype originated in an adult with an advanced solid tumor such as melanoma, head and neck, liver or kidney cancer. DNA of the CDR3: TGTGCCAGCAGTCCCTTCGAGGTGAACACTGAAGCTTTCTTT. This sequence encodes CASSPFEVNTEAFF.